This passage covers 12 T cell receptor beta chains from one sample sequenced in a study of cytomegalovirus exposure and HLA in healthy donors. Primers included in the PCR were 60 Vbeta and 13 Jbeta primers. The method was immunoSEQ multiplex PCR; TCRdb's version includes in-frame clones alone and lacks a portion of them. The sample lists 110,000 or so clones, less than 80% occurring once. The sample consisted of PBMCs. Receptors were obtained from a woman between 50 and 59 years old in good health and CMV-seropositive.

On this clone: Other DNA sequences of this sample code for an identical CDR3. The rearrangement joins TRBV6-5 to TRBJ2-5; tentative D call: TRBD2 (6 bases). CDR1 is MNHEY, CDR2 SVGAGI, per germline. V was cut by 3 bases and J by 3 bases, with 11 bases left in between. CDR3 size: 14 residues. This CDR3 is CASSYSGGKETQYF. CDR3 DNA sequence: TGTGCCAGCAGTTATTCCGGGGGAAAAGAGACCCAGTACTTC.

This clone was detected only once. The chain joins TRBV5-1 to TRBJ1-1; D is undetermined. CDR1 is SGHRS, CDR2 YFSETQ, per germline. V was clipped by 0 bases and J by 4 bases, with 10 bases between them. This CDR3 region has 14 residues. CDR3 DNA: TGCGCCAGCAGCTTGGGACTCCCGAGCACTGAAGCTTTCTTT. This translates into CASSLGLPSTEAFF.

This chain connects TRBV18 to TRBJ1-4; no reliable D call. CDR3 length equals 15 residues. The V gene's germline CDR1 is KGHSH and CDR2 LQKENI. V lost 10 bases and J 0 bases, leaving 15 bases between the germline ends. CDR3 loop: CATPQAFSTNEKLFF. The CDR3 nucleotides read TGTGCCACCCCTCAGGCCTTTTCAACTAATGAAAAACTGTTTTTT. Looking up the rest from reference TRBV18 and TRBJ1-4 gives the full variable domain: NAGVMQNPRHLVRRRGQEARLRCSPMKGHSHVYWYRQLPEEGLKFMVYLQKENIIDESGMPKERFSAEFPKEGPSILRIQQVVRGDSAAYFCATPQAFSTNEKLFFGSGTQLSVL.

The V and J genes are TRBV6-5 and TRBJ1-1; no firm D call. V was shortened by 8 bases and J by 3 bases, with 13 bases between the two germline ends. Germline assignment: CDR1 MNHEY and CDR2 SVGAGI. This CDR3 is 13 amino acids long. The CDR3 spells CASSRRGDTEAFF. In nucleotides, the CDR3 is TGTGCCAGCTCACGGCGAGGTGACACTGAAGCTTTCTTT.

The rearrangement uses TRBV5-1 and TRBJ2-7; the match to TRBD1 covers 7 bases. This CDR3 has 14 residues. V shed 3 bases, J shed 2 bases, and the junction held 5 bases outside the gene matches. Germline CDR1 reads SGHRS; CDR2 reads YFSETQ. The CDR3 DNA sequence: TGCGCCAGCAGCTCGAGGACAGGCCCCTACGAGCAGTACTTC. Residues: CASSSRTGPYEQYF.

This clone was seen a handful of times. The rearrangement links TRBV7-2 to TRBJ1-2, with TRBD1 as a possible D gene (6 bases). Trimming took 5 bases from V and 0 from J, leaving 13 bases between them. Germline V gives CDR1 SGHTA, CDR2 FQGNSA. The CDR3 is made up of 15 amino acids. For the CDR3, the DNA is TGTGCCAGCAGCACCACCGGGACACCTAACTATGGCTACACCTTC. It translates to CASSTTGTPNYGYTF.

The V call is TRBV2, the J call TRBJ2-4; D call uncertain. This CDR3 contains 14 residues. The V and J ends lost 3 bases and 0 bases respectively, with 6 bases between them. The germline V gene has CDR1 SNHLY and CDR2 FYNNEI. CDR3 sequence: CASSDLIAKNIQYF. DNA of the CDR3: TGTGCCAGCAGTGATCTAATAGCCAAAAACATTCAGTACTTC. Full variable domain (remainder filled in from reference TRBV2 and TRBJ2-4): EPEVTQTPSHQVTQMGQEVILRCVPISNHLYFYWYRQILGQKVEFLVSFYNNEISEKSEIFDDQFSVERPDGSNFTLKIRSTKLEDSAMYFCASSDLIAKNIQYFGAGTRLSVL.

This clone has only one observation. This chain joins TRBV6-6 and TRBJ1-2; maybe TRBD1 (6 bases). The CDR3 runs to 15 residues. CDR1 is MNHNY, CDR2 SVGAGI, per germline (reference sequence). With 6 bases removed from V and 1 base from J, the gap between germline ends came to 15 bases. This CDR3 reads CASSGGGAYNYGYTF. CDR3 nucleotide sequence: TGTGCCAGCAGCGGCGGGGGGGCGTATAACTATGGCTACACCTTC.

The chain couples TRBV18 to TRBJ1-1, with TRBD1 matching 11 bases. Germline trimming cut 5 bases from V and 7 bases from J; bases unmatched to any gene: 9. CDR3 length: 15 residues. Looked up from germline, CDR1 is KGHSH and CDR2 is LQKENI. The CDR3: CASSDRDRGALEAFF. CDR3 sequence (DNA): TGTGCCAGCTCAGACCGGGACAGGGGGGCCCTTGAAGCTTTCTTT.

The V and J genes are TRBV7-7 and TRBJ2-5; TRBD2 is a possible D gene (5 bases). Between the trimmed V and J ends, which lost 9 bases and 2 bases, there was a span of 13 bases. This CDR3 contains 13 residues. Germline CDR1 SSHAT, CDR2 FNYEAQ (reference sequence). CDR3 DNA: TGTGCCAGTACTCGTAGCGTTCAAGAGACCCAGTACTTC. This translates into CASTRSVQETQYF.

The chain joins TRBV15 to TRBJ1-4, with a tentative D call TRBD1 (5 bases). CDR1 is LNHNV and CDR2 is YYDKDF in the germline V gene (reference sequence). The CDR3 consists of 12 residues. The germline V and J ends were trimmed by 8 bases and 4 bases, with 8 bases remaining between them. The CDR3 protein is CATWDFNEKLFF. CDR3 in DNA: TGTGCCACCTGGGACTTTAATGAAAAACTGTTTTTT.

This clone was seen a few times. This chain joins TRBV2 and TRBJ1-4; 7 nucleotides match TRBD1. Looked up from germline, CDR1 is SNHLY and CDR2 is FYNNEI. CDR3 size: 15 residues. Unmatched junction bases numbered 8, after V lost 4 bases and J lost 6 bases. CDR3 amino acids: CASSAGGTAYEKLFF. CDR3 DNA: TGTGCCAGCAGTGCAGGGGGGACAGCCTATGAAAAACTGTTTTTT.